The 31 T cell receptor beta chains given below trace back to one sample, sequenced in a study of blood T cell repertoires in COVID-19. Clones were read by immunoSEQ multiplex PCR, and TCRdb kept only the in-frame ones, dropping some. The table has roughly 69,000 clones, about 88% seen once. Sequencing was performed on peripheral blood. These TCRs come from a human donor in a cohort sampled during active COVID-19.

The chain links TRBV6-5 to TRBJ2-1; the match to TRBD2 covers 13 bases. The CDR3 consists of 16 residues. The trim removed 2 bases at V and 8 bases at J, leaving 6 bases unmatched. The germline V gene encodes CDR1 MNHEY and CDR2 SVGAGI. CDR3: CASSYVRTSGSYEQFF. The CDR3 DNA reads TGTGCCAGCAGTTACGTCAGGACTAGCGGGAGCTATGAGCAGTTCTTC.

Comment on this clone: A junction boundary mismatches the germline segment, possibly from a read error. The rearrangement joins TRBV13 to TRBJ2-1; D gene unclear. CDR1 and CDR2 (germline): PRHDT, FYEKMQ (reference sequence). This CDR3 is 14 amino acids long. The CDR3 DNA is TGTGCCAGCACCTTAGGCCTAGGTCTAGGTGAGCAGTTCTTC. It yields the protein CASTLGLGLGEQFF.

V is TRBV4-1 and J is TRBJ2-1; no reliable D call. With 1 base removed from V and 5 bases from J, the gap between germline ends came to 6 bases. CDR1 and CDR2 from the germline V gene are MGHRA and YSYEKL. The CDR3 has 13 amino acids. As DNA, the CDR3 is TGCGCCAGCAGCCAAGGTGTCGACAATGAGCAGTTCTTC. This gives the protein CASSQGVDNEQFF.

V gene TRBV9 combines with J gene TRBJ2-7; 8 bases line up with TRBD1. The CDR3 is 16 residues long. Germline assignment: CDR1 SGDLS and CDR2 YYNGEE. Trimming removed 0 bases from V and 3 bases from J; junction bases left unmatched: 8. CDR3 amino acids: CASSVGIQTGVYEQYF. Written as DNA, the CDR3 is TGTGCCAGCAGCGTAGGTATTCAGACAGGGGTCTACGAGCAGTACTTC.

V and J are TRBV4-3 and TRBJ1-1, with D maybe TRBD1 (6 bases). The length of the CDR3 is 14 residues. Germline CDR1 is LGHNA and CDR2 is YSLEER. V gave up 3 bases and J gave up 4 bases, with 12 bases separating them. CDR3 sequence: CASSHSGGATEAFF. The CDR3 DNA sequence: TGCGCCAGCAGCCACAGTGGGGGGGCCACTGAAGCTTTCTTT.

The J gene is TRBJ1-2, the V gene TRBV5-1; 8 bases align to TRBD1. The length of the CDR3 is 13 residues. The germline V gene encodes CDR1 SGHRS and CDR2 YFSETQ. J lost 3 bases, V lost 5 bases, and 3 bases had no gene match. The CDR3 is CASRTGVDYGYTF. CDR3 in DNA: TGCGCCAGCAGGACAGGGGTCGACTATGGCTACACCTTC.

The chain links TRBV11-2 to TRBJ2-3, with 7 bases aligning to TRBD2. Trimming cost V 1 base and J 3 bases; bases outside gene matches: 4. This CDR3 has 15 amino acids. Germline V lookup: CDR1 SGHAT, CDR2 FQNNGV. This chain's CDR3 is CASSLVGSGTDTQYF. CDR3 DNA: TGTGCCAGCAGCTTAGTTGGTAGCGGGACAGATACGCAGTATTTT.

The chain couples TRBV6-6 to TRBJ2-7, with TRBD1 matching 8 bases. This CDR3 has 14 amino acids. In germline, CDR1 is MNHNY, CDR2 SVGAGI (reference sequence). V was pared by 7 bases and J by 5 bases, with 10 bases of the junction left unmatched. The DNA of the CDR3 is TGTGCCAGCACCGACAGGGCAGGGGGCGACGAGCAGTACTTC. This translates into CASTDRAGGDEQYF.

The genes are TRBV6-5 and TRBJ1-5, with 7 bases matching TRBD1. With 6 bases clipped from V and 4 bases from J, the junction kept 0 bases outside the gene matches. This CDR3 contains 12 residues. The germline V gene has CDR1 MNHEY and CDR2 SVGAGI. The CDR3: CASRTGNQPQHF. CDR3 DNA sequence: TGTGCCAGCAGGACAGGGAATCAGCCCCAGCATTTT.

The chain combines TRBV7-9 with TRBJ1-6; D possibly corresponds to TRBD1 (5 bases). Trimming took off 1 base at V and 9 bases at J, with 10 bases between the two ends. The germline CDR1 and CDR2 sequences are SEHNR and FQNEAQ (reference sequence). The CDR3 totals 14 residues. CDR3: CASSLEGLGSPLHF. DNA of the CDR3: TGTGCCAGCAGCTTAGAGGGGTTGGGTTCACCCCTCCACTTT.

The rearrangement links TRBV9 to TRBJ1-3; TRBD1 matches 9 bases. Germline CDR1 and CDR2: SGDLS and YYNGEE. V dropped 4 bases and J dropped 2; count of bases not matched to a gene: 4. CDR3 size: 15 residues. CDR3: CASSSQGATGNTIYF. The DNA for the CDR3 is TGTGCCAGCAGCTCACAGGGGGCGACTGGAAACACCATATATTTT.

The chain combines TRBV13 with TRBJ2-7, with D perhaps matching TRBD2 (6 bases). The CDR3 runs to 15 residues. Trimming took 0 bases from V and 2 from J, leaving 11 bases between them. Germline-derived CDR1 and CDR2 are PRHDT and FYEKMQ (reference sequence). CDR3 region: CASSLGGGNTYEQYF. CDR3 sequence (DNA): TGTGCCAGCAGCTTAGGAGGAGGGAACACCTACGAGCAGTACTTC.

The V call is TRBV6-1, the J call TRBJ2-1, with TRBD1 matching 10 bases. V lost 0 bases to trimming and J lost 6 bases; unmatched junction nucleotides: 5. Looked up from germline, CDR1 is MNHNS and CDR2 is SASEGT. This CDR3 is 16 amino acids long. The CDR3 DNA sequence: TGTGCCAGCAGTGAAGCTTGGGGGACAGGGGTCAATGAGCAGTTCTTC. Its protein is CASSEAWGTGVNEQFF.

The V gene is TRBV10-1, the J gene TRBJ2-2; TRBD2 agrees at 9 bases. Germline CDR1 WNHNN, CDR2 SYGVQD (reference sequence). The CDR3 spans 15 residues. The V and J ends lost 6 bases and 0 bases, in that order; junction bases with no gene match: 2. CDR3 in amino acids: CASSVAGANTGELFF. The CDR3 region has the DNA TGCGCCAGCAGCGTAGCGGGAGCGAACACCGGGGAGCTGTTTTTT.

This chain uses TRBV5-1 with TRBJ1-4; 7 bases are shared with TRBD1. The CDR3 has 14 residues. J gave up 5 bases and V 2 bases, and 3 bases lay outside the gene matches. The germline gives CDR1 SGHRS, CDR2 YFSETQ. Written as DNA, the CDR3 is TGCGCCAGCAGCTTCGGGACAGTAAATGAAAAACTGTTTTTT. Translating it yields CASSFGTVNEKLFF. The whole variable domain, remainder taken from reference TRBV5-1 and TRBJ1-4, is KAGVTQTPRYLIKTRGQQVTLSCSPISGHRSVSWYQQTPGQGLQFLFEYFSETQRNKGNFPGRFSGRQFSNSRSEMNVSTLELGDSALYLCASSFGTVNEKLFFGSGTQLSVL.

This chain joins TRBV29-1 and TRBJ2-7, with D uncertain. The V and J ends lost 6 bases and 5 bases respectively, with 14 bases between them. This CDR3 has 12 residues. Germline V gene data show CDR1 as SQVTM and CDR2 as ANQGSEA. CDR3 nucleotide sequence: TGCAGCGTGGCGGTAGAATGGGACGAGCAGTACTTC. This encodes CSVAVEWDEQYF.

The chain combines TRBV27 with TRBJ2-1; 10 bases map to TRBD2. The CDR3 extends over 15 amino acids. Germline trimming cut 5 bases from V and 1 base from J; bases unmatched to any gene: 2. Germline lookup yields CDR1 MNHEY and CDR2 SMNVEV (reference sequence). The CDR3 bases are TGTGCCAGCAGTATAGCGGGAGGATCCTACAATGAGCAGTTCTTC. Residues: CASSIAGGSYNEQFF.

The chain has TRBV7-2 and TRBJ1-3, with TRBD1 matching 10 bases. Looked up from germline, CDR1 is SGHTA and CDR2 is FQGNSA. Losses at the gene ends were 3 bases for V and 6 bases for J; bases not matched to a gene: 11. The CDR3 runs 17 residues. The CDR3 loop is CASSFQIRDRGLNTIYF. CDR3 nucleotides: TGTGCCAGCAGCTTTCAGATCCGGGACAGGGGATTAAACACCATATATTTT.

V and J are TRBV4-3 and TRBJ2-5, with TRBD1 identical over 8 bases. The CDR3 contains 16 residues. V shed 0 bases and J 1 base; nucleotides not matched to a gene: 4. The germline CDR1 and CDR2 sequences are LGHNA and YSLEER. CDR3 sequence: CASSQEQGDTQETQYF. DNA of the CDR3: TGCGCCAGCAGCCAAGAACAGGGGGATACCCAAGAGACCCAGTACTTC.

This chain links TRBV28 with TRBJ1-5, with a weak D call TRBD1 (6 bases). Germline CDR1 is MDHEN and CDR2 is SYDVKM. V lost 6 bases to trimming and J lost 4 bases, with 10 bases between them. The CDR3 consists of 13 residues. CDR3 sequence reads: CASRATGNQPQHF. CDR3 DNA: TGTGCCAGCAGAGCAACAGGGAATCAGCCCCAGCATTTT.

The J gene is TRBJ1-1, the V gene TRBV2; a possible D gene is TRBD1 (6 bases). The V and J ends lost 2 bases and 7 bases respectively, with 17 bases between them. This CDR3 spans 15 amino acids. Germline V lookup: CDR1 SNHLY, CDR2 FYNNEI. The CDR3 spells CASSERAWGRGEAFF. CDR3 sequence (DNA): TGTGCCAGCAGTGAAAGGGCGTGGGGGCGCGGTGAAGCTTTCTTT.

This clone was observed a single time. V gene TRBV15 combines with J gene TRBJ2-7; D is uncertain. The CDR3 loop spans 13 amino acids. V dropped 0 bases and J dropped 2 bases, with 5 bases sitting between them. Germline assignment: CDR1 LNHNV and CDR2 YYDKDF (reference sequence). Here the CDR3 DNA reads TGTGCCACCAGCAGAGATCAGACCTACGAGCAGTACTTC. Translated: CATSRDQTYEQYF.

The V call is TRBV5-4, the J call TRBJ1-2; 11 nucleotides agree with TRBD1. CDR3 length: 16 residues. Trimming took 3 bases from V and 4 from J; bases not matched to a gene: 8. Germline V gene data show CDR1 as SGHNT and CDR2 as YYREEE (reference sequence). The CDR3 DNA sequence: TGTGCCAGCAGCTCCGCCGGGACAGGGGGTGTCTATGGCTACACCTTC. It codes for CASSSAGTGGVYGYTF.

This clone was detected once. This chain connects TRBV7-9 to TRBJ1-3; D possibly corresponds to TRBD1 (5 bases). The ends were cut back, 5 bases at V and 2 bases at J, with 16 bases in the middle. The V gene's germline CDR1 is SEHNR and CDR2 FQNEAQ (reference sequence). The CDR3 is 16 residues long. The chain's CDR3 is CASSTASGLTGNTIYF. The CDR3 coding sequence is TGTGCCAGCAGCACCGCCTCAGGGTTAACTGGAAACACCATATATTTT.

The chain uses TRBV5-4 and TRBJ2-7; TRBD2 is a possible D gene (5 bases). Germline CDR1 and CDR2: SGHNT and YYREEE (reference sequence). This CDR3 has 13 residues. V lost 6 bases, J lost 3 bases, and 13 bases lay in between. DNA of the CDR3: TGTGCCAGCAACCCCGCGGGCAGCTACGAGCAGTACTTC. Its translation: CASNPAGSYEQYF.

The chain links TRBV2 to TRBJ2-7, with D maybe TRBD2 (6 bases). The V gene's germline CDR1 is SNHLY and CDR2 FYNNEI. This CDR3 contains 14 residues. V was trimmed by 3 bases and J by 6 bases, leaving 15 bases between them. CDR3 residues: CASSEAGGTIEQYF. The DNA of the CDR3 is TGTGCCAGCAGTGAGGCCGGAGGGACGATCGAGCAGTACTTC. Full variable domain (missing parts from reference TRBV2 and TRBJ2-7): EPEVTQTPSHQVTQMGQEVILRCVPISNHLYFYWYRQILGQKVEFLVSFYNNEISEKSEIFDDQFSVERPDGSNFTLKIRSTKLEDSAMYFCASSEAGGTIEQYFGPGTRLTVT.

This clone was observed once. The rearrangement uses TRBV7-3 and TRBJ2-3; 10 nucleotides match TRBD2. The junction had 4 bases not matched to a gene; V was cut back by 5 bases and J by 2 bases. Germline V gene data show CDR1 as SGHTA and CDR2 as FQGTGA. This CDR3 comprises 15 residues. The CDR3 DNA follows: TGTGCCAGCAGCCGTAGCGGGGGGACCACAGATACGCAGTATTTT. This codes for CASSRSGGTTDTQYF.

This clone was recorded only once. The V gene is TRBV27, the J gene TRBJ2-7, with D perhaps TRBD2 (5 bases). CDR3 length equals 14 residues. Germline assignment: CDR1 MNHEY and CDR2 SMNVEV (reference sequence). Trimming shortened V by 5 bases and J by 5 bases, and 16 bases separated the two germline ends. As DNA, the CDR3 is TGTGCCAGCAGTCCCCGAGAGGGTATCAACGAGCAGTACTTC. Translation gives CASSPREGINEQYF.

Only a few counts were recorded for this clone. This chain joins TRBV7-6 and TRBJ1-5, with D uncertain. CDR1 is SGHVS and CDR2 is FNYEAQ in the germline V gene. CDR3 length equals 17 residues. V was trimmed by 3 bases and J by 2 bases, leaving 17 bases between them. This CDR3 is CASSFYGSQRGNQPQHF. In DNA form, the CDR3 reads TGTGCCAGCAGCTTTTACGGATCCCAGAGGGGCAATCAGCCCCAGCATTTT. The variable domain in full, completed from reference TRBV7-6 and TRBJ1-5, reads GAGVSQSPRYKVTKRGQDVALRCDPISGHVSLYWYRQALGQGPEFLTYFNYEAQQDKSGLPNDRFSAERPEGSISTLTIQRTEQRDSAMYRCASSFYGSQRGNQPQHFGDGTRLSIL.

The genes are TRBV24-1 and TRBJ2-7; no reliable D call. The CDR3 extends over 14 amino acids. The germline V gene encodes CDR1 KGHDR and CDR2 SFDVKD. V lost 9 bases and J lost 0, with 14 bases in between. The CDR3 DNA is TGTGCCACCTCGGATGCCGGGTCCTCCTACGAGCAGTACTTC. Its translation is CATSDAGSSYEQYF.

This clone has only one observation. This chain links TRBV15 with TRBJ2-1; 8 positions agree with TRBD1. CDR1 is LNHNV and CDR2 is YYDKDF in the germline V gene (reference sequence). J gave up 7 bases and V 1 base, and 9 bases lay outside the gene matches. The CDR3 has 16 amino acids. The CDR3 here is CATSRVRDRLQNEQFF. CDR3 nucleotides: TGTGCCACCAGCAGAGTTCGGGACAGGCTTCAAAATGAGCAGTTCTTC.